The 12 T cell receptor beta chains below all came from one sample that was sequenced in a study of cytomegalovirus exposure and HLA in healthy donors. Use of 60 Vbeta and 13 Jbeta primers characterized the PCR. Using immunoSEQ multiplex PCR, the repertoire was profiled, and TCRdb retains in-frame clones only, with some absent. The sample carries 250,000 or so clones, around 90% recorded once. The sample comprised PBMCs. The receptors come from a girl between 2 and 10 years old in good health and CMV-seronegative.

The chain is built from TRBV30 and TRBJ2-5; a possible D gene is TRBD1 (7 bases). Germline values: CDR1 GTSNPN, CDR2 SVGIG (reference sequence). The CDR3 consists of 12 residues. V was clipped by 3 bases and J by 5 bases, with 10 bases between them. The CDR3 DNA sequence: TGTGCCTGGAGCCCAGGGGGGGAGACCCAGTACTTC. It encodes CAWSPGGETQYF. Full variable domain (remainder filled in from reference TRBV30 and TRBJ2-5): SQTIHQWPATLVQPVGSPLSLECTVEGTSNPNLYWYRQAAGRGLQLLFYSVGIGQISSEVPQNLSASRPQDRQFILSSKKLLLSDSGFYLCAWSPGGETQYFGPGTRLLVL.

With respect to this clone: Different DNA sequences within this sample yield the same CDR3. This chain joins TRBV18 and TRBJ1-1; a possible D gene is TRBD1 (5 bases). Per the germline V gene, CDR1 is KGHSH and CDR2 is LQKENI. V gave up 3 bases and J gave up 1 base, with 6 bases separating them. This CDR3 region has 13 residues. The CDR3 spells CASSPTGNTEAFF. CDR3 coding DNA: TGTGCCAGCTCACCTACAGGGAACACTGAAGCTTTCTTT.

The chain is built from TRBV6-5 and TRBJ1-2, with D maybe TRBD1 (6 bases). Trimming removed 2 bases at V and 4 bases at J, with 14 bases between. Germline V CDR1 and CDR2: MNHEY, SVGAGI. The CDR3 contains 15 residues. CDR3 sequence reads: CASSYGIGQPYGYTF. The CDR3 DNA follows: TGTGCCAGCAGTTACGGGATAGGACAGCCCTATGGCTACACCTTC.

The chain is built from TRBV7-9 and TRBJ2-3; perhaps TRBD2 as D (7 bases). The V gene's germline CDR1 is SEHNR and CDR2 FQNEAQ (reference sequence). The ends were cut back, 3 bases at V and 3 bases at J, with 16 bases in the middle. The CDR3 is 16 amino acids. The CDR3 loop is CASSLGGGRGTDTQYF. CDR3 bases: TGTGCCAGCAGCTTGGGAGGTGGGAGGGGGACAGATACGCAGTATTTT.

The chain joins TRBV12-1 to TRBJ2-3; whether TRBD1, the table's D call, matches the DNA was not checked. TRBV12-1 is recorded as a pseudogene. CDR3 length: 16 amino acids. The CDR3 is CASSLGTGGSTDTQYF. The CDR3 DNA is TGTGCCAGCAGCTTGGGGACAGGGGGCAGCACAGATACGCAGTATTTT.

For the CDR3, the DNA is TGTGCCATCAGAGGGGGATTGGGGGATAATTCACCCCTCCACTTT. Translated, it gives CAIRGGLGDNSPLHF. The rearrangement links TRBV10-3 to TRBJ1-6; D may be TRBD1 (6 bases). With 6 bases removed from V and 5 bases from J, the gap between germline ends came to 14 bases. From germline, CDR1 is ENHRY and CDR2 SYGVKD. The CDR3 spans 15 residues.

J is TRBJ1-1 and V is TRBV20-1, with D unclear. There are 11 residues in the CDR3. The germline V and J ends were trimmed by 3 bases and 6 bases, with 8 bases remaining between them. Per the germline V gene, CDR1 is DFQATT and CDR2 is SNEGSKA (reference sequence). The CDR3 loop is CSASLQAEAFF. CDR3 coding DNA: TGCAGTGCTAGCCTCCAGGCTGAAGCTTTCTTT.

The J gene is TRBJ2-1, the V gene TRBV5-6; 7 nucleotides agree with TRBD2. V shed 6 bases, J shed 6 bases, and the junction held 9 bases outside the gene matches. The CDR3 loop spans 14 amino acids. Germline V gene data show CDR1 as SGHDT and CDR2 as YYEEEE. The chain's CDR3 is CASTHPLAVNEQFF. The CDR3 DNA follows: TGTGCCAGCACTCACCCTCTAGCGGTCAATGAGCAGTTCTTC.

CDR3 sequence reads: CASTVAGYSTDTQYF. The CDR3 nucleotides are TGTGCCAGTACCGTAGCGGGCTACAGCACAGATACGCAGTATTTT. The J gene is TRBJ2-3, the V gene TRBV2; 7 nucleotides align to TRBD2. The CDR3 sequence is 15 residues long. Per germline, CDR1 SNHLY and CDR2 FYNNEI. V was pared by 9 bases and J by 0 bases, with 9 bases of the junction left unmatched.

The rearrangement joins TRBV7-8 to TRBJ1-1, with D hard to call. V was clipped by 5 bases and J by 2 bases, with 18 bases between them. Germline V gene sequence: CDR1 SGHVS, CDR2 FQNEAQ. The CDR3 extends over 16 amino acids. The CDR3 DNA follows: TGTGCCAGCAGCCTGGCGAGTGCGGGGATCAACACTGAAGCTTTCTTT. It encodes CASSLASAGINTEAFF.

V usage is TRBV15 and J usage is TRBJ2-7; a weak D match, TRBD2 (5 bases). Germline CDR1 reads LNHNV; CDR2 reads YYDKDF (reference sequence). Trimming took off 4 bases at V and 2 bases at J, with 18 bases between the two ends. There are 16 residues in the CDR3. The CDR3 region has the DNA TGTGCCACCAGCACTCCGGGTCTAGCAACCACCTACGAGCAGTACTTC. It is translated as CATSTPGLATTYEQYF.

The genes are TRBV7-2 and TRBJ1-6; D may be TRBD1 (6 bases). Looked up from germline, CDR1 is SGHTA and CDR2 is FQGNSA. The CDR3 contains 16 residues. Trimming left V 5 bases short and J 4 bases short, with 15 bases between. CDR3 loop: CASSTGLGEYNSPLHF. The CDR3 bases are TGTGCCAGCAGCACAGGGTTGGGGGAATATAATTCACCCCTCCACTTT. Full variable domain (missing parts from reference TRBV7-2 and TRBJ1-6): GAGVSQSPSNKVTEKGKDVELRCDPISGHTALYWYRQSLGQGLEFLIYFQGNSAPDKSGLPSDRFSAERTGGSVSTLTIQRTQQEDSAVYLCASSTGLGEYNSPLHFGNGTRLTVT.